This T cell receptor (beta chain) was documented in a study of blood T cell repertoires in COVID-19. At the level of the study: Researchers got acute and convalescent COVID-19 samples from the United States, Italy and Spain. Nucleic acid was either cDNA or gDNA, and it came from T cells, B-cell-depleted T cells, or PBMCs.

Per the study methods: Amplification of reference gene primers provided the estimated nucleated cell counts. Assay: immunoSEQ multiplex PCR; the TCRdb copy retains only in-frame clones and omits some. V and J calls and clone size are given by that table; D and trimming were obtained from the DNA. This table has over 130,000 clones, 75% to 90% appearing once. From germline, CDR1 is MDHEN and CDR2 SYDVKM. The CDR3 sequence is 14 residues long. V dropped 5 bases and J dropped 7; count of bases not matched to a gene: 11. The V call is TRBV28, the J call TRBJ2-7; 7 bases are a match to TRBD2. Sequencing was done on a sample of peripheral blood. The TCR comes from a woman aged 80 or over with acute or convalescent COVID-19. The CDR3 here is CASSPGTTSREQYF. The CDR3, as DNA: TGTGCCAGCAGTCCCGGGACTACCTCTCGAGAGCAGTACTTC.